Shown below are 9 T cell receptor beta chains from a single sample sequenced in a study of T cell responses to AZD1222 COVID-19 vaccine. Libraries were prepared by immunoSEQ multiplex PCR; TCRdb keeps only in-frame clonotypes and omits some of them. The sample includes over 110,000 clones, approximately 94% seen only once; the top ten take around 5.1%. The sequences come from peripheral blood, collected on day 0 of AZD1222 vaccination. The receptors originated from an adult in good health.

The V call is TRBV7-2, the J call TRBJ1-3; D unresolved. V lost 1 base and J lost 15, with 16 bases in between. CDR3 length equals 13 residues. Germline V CDR1 and CDR2: SGHTA, FQGNSA. The CDR3 reads CASSLGRTEPRYF. The CDR3 DNA reads as TGTGCCAGCAGCTTAGGTCGGACCGAACCTCGATATTTT.

The chain is built from TRBV2 and TRBJ2-7; D is possibly TRBD1 or TRBD2 (5 bases each). Germline V gene sequence: CDR1 SNHLY, CDR2 FYNNEI. This CDR3 contains 13 residues. Trimming shortened V by 6 bases and J by 5 bases, and 14 bases separated the two germline ends. In DNA, the CDR3 is TGTGCCAGCAGCCTAACCGGGACGGACGAGCAGTACTTC. Amino acids: CASSLTGTDEQYF.

CDR3 nucleotides: TGTGCCAGCAGGGGCGCCTTGAGGGAAAAACTGTTTTTT. This gives the protein CASRGALREKLFF. This chain joins TRBV6-5 and TRBJ1-4; unclear D gene. V was clipped by 6 bases and J by 8 bases, with 13 bases between them. The CDR3 is 13 residues long. Germline V gene sequence: CDR1 MNHEY, CDR2 SVGAGI.

The rearrangement joins TRBV11-2 to TRBJ2-7; D could derive from TRBD1 or TRBD2 (5 bases each). Trimming left V 3 bases short and J 8 bases short, with 11 bases between. Germline V gives CDR1 SGHAT, CDR2 FQNNGV. The CDR3 is 12 amino acids. The CDR3 sequence is CASSFGGQQQYF. The CDR3 DNA sequence: TGTGCCAGCAGCTTTGGGGGTCAGCAGCAGTACTTC.

This clone was seen only once. The J gene is TRBJ2-5, the V gene TRBV2, with 10 bases matching TRBD2. Losses at the gene ends were 1 base for V and 8 bases for J; bases not matched to a gene: 4. The CDR3 has 14 residues. The V gene's germline CDR1 is SNHLY and CDR2 FYNNEI. The CDR3 DNA follows: TGTGCCAGCAGTGAAGTAAGGACTAGCGGTACCCAGTACTTC. Amino acids: CASSEVRTSGTQYF.

V gene TRBV11-2 combines with J gene TRBJ2-7; D tentatively reads TRBD1 or TRBD2 (5 bases each). The CDR3 loop spans 13 amino acids. Looked up from germline, CDR1 is SGHAT and CDR2 is FQNNGV. V dropped 4 bases and J dropped 2 bases, with 9 bases sitting between them. The CDR3 spells CASSWDRTYEQYF. CDR3 sequence (DNA): TGTGCCAGCAGCTGGGACCGGACCTACGAGCAGTACTTC.

The J gene is TRBJ2-1, the V gene TRBV6-2 or TRBV6-3; D call uncertain. In germline, CDR1 is MNHEY, CDR2 SVGEGT. This CDR3 is 12 amino acids long. V was trimmed by 5 bases and J by 10 bases, leaving 12 bases between them. The CDR3 region is CASSPLRREQFF. CDR3 sequence (DNA): TGTGCCAGCAGTCCCTTACGGCGCGAGCAGTTCTTC.

The chain links TRBV2 to TRBJ2-5; 9 nucleotides agree with TRBD1. This CDR3 has 13 residues. Per the germline V gene, CDR1 is SNHLY and CDR2 is FYNNEI. Trimming took 6 bases from V and 5 from J; bases not matched to a gene: 4. Here the CDR3 DNA reads TGTGCCAGCAGGGGGACAGGGTTGGAGACCCAGTACTTC. Protein sequence: CASRGTGLETQYF.

The chain combines TRBV6-2 or TRBV6-3 with TRBJ2-1; 7 bases are a match to TRBD1. This CDR3 is built from 15 residues. Germline V gene lookup returns CDR1 MNHEY and CDR2 SVGEGT. Germline trimming cut 6 bases from V and 3 bases from J; bases unmatched to any gene: 8. The CDR3 reads CASSLGQTLYNEQFF. In nucleotides, the CDR3 is TGTGCCAGCAGCTTGGGACAGACTCTCTACAATGAGCAGTTCTTC.